The 15 T cell receptor beta chains below all came from one sample that was sequenced in a study of early T cells in non-severe SARS-CoV-2 infection. From the 5' RACE reads, TCRdb called clonotypes with MiXCR, one entry per CDR3 protein. The repertoire holds 75,000 to 90,000 distinct CDR3 sequences, with less than 8% as singletons. The source material was whole blood. All receptors come from an adult who was a healthcare worker with PCR-confirmed SARS-CoV-2 infection or an uninfected control (not recorded which).

This clonotype was observed many times. This chain connects TRBV6-2 or TRBV6-3 to TRBJ2-2; D is ambiguous. The CDR3 covers 15 residues. Germline CDR1 is MNHEY and CDR2 is SVGEGT. V was shortened by 7 bases and J by 3 bases, with 15 bases between the two germline ends. The CDR3 sequence: CASKEKGRYTGELFF. The CDR3 DNA follows: TGTGCCAGCAAGGAAAAGGGAAGGTACACCGGGGAGCTGTTTTTT.

The chain is built from TRBV6-2 or TRBV6-3 and TRBJ1-1; D is unresolved. V was cut by 8 bases and J by 1 base, with 8 bases left in between. Germline V gives CDR1 MNHEY, CDR2 SVGEGT. The CDR3 runs 12 residues. CDR3 region: CASGRGNTEAFF. The CDR3 bases are TGTGCCAGCGGGCGGGGGAACACTGAAGCTTTCTTT.

This clonotype was seen many times. The CDR3 DNA reads TGTGCCAGCTCACCAGGACGGGACCAGCCCCAGCATTTT. This gives the protein CASSPGRDQPQHF. The J gene is TRBJ1-5, the V gene TRBV18; possible D gene TRBD1, 5 bases. CDR3 size: 13 residues. Trimming stripped 2 bases from V and 7 bases from J, with 9 bases between. CDR1 KGHSH and CDR2 LQKENI come from the germline V gene.

This clonotype has ten or more counts. The chain links TRBV19 to TRBJ2-6; unclear D gene. This CDR3 region has 15 residues. CDR1 LNHDA and CDR2 SQIVND come from the germline V gene (reference sequence). Between the trimmed V and J ends, which lost 7 bases and 2 bases, there was a span of 12 bases. The CDR3 bases are TGTGCCAGTACTAAGGGTTCTACTGGGGCCAACGTCCTGACTTTC. Translated: CASTKGSTGANVLTF.

The chain joins TRBV19 to TRBJ2-2; D gene ambiguous. Germline V gene lookup returns CDR1 LNHDA and CDR2 SQIVND (reference sequence). The CDR3 loop spans 15 amino acids. Trimming took 7 bases from V and 1 from J, leaving 13 bases between them. The CDR3: CASTNAGVNTGELFF. For the CDR3, the DNA is TGTGCCAGTACCAATGCTGGGGTGAACACCGGGGAGCTGTTTTTT.

V is TRBV12-5 and J is TRBJ2-2; either TRBD1 or TRBD2 may supply D (5 bases each). Trimming removed 2 bases from V and 4 bases from J, with 11 bases in between. From germline, CDR1 is LGHNT and CDR2 FRNRAP. The CDR3 loop spans 15 amino acids. CDR3 loop: CASGLSAGSTGELFF. CDR3 bases: TGTGCTAGTGGTTTGAGCGCAGGGAGCACCGGGGAGCTGTTTTTT.

This clonotype was seen many times. The chain combines TRBV11-2 with TRBJ2-1, with 9 nucleotides matching TRBD1. This CDR3 is 16 amino acids long. The J segment lost 6 bases and the V segment lost 4 bases, leaving 10 bases of the junction unmatched. Per germline, CDR1 SGHAT and CDR2 FQNNGV. The CDR3 DNA follows: TGTGCCAGCAGCTCTTACCGGGACAGGGTGGTCAATGAGCAGTTCTTC. Amino acids: CASSSYRDRVVNEQFF.

The chain carries TRBV7-8 and TRBJ2-5; D ambiguous. Looked up from germline, CDR1 is SGHVS and CDR2 is FQNEAQ. This CDR3 comprises 12 residues. Trimming shortened V by 2 bases and J by 5 bases, and 6 bases separated the two germline ends. CDR3 in DNA: TGTGCCAGCAGCTTATTTGCTGAGACCCAGTACTTC. Protein product: CASSLFAETQYF. Filled out from reference TRBV7-8 and TRBJ2-5, the complete variable domain reads GAGVSQSPRYKVAKRGQDVALRCDPISGHVSLFWYQQALGQGPEFLTYFQNEAQLDKSGLPSDRFFAERPEGSVSTLKIQRTQQEDSAVYLCASSLFAETQYFGPGTRLLVL.

In its sample, this clonotype was seen many times. The chain combines TRBV30 with TRBJ2-2; TRBD1 aligns across 9 bases. V dropped 1 base and J dropped 7; count of bases not matched to a gene: 7. The CDR3 has 15 amino acids. Germline values: CDR1 GTSNPN, CDR2 SVGIG (reference sequence). CDR3 residues: CAWSGGQGFGGELFF. For the CDR3, the DNA is TGTGCCTGGAGTGGGGGACAGGGCTTCGGCGGGGAGCTGTTTTTT.

This clonotype was counted a few times. The chain has TRBV5-1 and TRBJ2-3; D is perhaps TRBD2 (5 bases). The V gene lost 2 bases and the J gene lost 6 bases, with 19 bases spanning the gap. CDR1 and CDR2 (germline): SGHRS, YFSETQ. The CDR3 extends over 16 amino acids. The CDR3 DNA is TGCGCCAGCAGCTTAGGAGCTAGCTTTATCGTGGATACGCAGTATTTT. It encodes CASSLGASFIVDTQYF.

The chain has TRBV6-1 and TRBJ1-3; D gene ambiguous. This CDR3 has 17 amino acids. The germline gives CDR1 MNHNS, CDR2 SASEGT. V was pared by 2 bases and J by 2 bases, with 16 bases between. In nucleotides, the CDR3 is TGTGCCAGCAGTGAATACATGACACGATCGACTGGAAACACCATATATTTT. This translates into CASSEYMTRSTGNTIYF.

This clonotype was seen at least ten times. The chain has TRBV11-2 and TRBJ2-3; 8 nucleotides line up with TRBD1. Germline CDR1 is SGHAT and CDR2 is FQNNGV. The V gene end was trimmed by 0 bases and the J gene end by 3 bases; junction bases not matched to a gene: 2. The CDR3 sequence is 15 residues long. CDR3 in DNA: TGTGCCAGCAGCTTAGACAGGGGGCTAACAGATACGCAGTATTTT. Its protein is CASSLDRGLTDTQYF. The full variable domain, its missing parts supplied by reference TRBV11-2 and TRBJ2-3, is EAGVAQSPRYKIIEKRQSVAFWCNPISGHATLYWYQQILGQGPKLLIQFQNNGVVDDSQLPKDRFSAERLKGVDSTLKIQPAKLEDSAVYLCASSLDRGLTDTQYFGPGTRLTVL.

Ten or more counts support this clonotype. The chain joins TRBV2 to TRBJ1-1; D is possibly TRBD1 (5 bases). Trimming removed 4 bases from V and 0 bases from J, with 6 bases in between. Germline V gives CDR1 SNHLY, CDR2 FYNNEI. The CDR3 is 13 amino acids. CDR3 in amino acids: CASSGQLNTEAFF. CDR3 sequence (DNA): TGTGCCAGCAGTGGACAGCTGAACACTGAAGCTTTCTTT.

A single count supports this clonotype. A junction boundary mismatches the germline segment, possibly from a read error. CDR3 bases: TGTACCAGCAGTTTAAGCCAGGGGGTTATCTTC. Its translation is CTSSLSQGVIF. V gene TRBV12-3 or TRBV12-4 combines with J gene TRBJ2-1, with 7 positions matching TRBD1. This CDR3 has 11 amino acids.

There are many counts of this clonotype. The rearrangement joins TRBV12-3 or TRBV12-4 to TRBJ2-3; D gene unclear. V lost 5 bases to trimming and J lost 2 bases, with 5 bases between them. The CDR3 length is 12 residues. Here the CDR3 reads CASSITTDTQYF. The DNA of the CDR3 is TGTGCCAGCAGTATAACCACAGATACGCAGTATTTT.